In its sample, the clone carrying this T cell receptor beta chain was seen a few times. Libraries were prepared by immunoSEQ multiplex PCR; TCRdb keeps only in-frame clonotypes and omits some of them. The sample records 200,000 to 250,000 clones, 84% being singletons. This entry comes from a study of blood T cell repertoires in COVID-19. The CDR3 is 14 residues long. V was pared by 1 base and J by 6 bases, with 10 bases between. Germline V gene sequence: CDR1 LNHDA, CDR2 SQIVND (reference sequence). The receptor was derived from a woman older than 75 with active or convalescent COVID-19. The V and J genes are TRBV19 and TRBJ1-5; the D gene is possibly TRBD1 (6 bases). The sample consisted of peripheral blood. The chain's CDR3 is CASSIGQGFQPQHF. CDR3 DNA: TGTGCCAGTAGTATAGGGCAGGGGTTTCAGCCCCAGCATTTT. Together with reference TRBV19 and TRBJ1-5, the CDR3 gives the full variable domain: DGGITQSPKYLFRKEGQNVTLSCEQNLNHDAMYWYRQDPGQGLRLIYYSQIVNDFQKGDIAEGYSVSREKKESFPLTVTSAQKNPTAFYLCASSIGQGFQPQHFGDGTRLSIL.